This T cell receptor (beta chain) was documented in a study of T cells in Graves' hyperthyroidism and ophthalmopathy. Whole-study results and caveats: Blood samples included most of the expanded thyroid clonotypes exceeding 0.001.

CDR1 SGHTA and CDR2 FQGTGA come from the germline V gene. V was shortened by 0 bases and J by 8 bases, with 10 bases between the two germline ends. CDR3 length: 14 amino acids. Amplification targeted TCR beta CDR3 regions from RNA transcripts. First-round RT-PCR of the TCR CDR3 relied on the HTBI primer set. TCRdb reprocessed the multiplex PCR reads with MiXCR, giving one entry per CDR3 protein. The repertoire holds roughly 500,000 distinct CDR3 sequences, with 46% as singletons. This clonotype has ten or more counts. Its antigen is not identified. The source is an adult woman with Graves' disease, either hyperthyroidism or ophthalmopathy (not recorded which). The sample was peripheral blood or thyroid tissue (not recorded which). The V gene is TRBV7-3, the J gene TRBJ2-2; D uncertain. The CDR3 protein is CASSLTRSPGELFF. The CDR3, as DNA: TGTGCCAGCAGCTTAACAAGATCCCCGGGGGAGCTGTTTTTT.